Given below is one T cell receptor (beta chain) in context. Its antigen remains unidentified. In the PCR, 60 Vbeta and 13 Jbeta primers were used. Measured with immunoSEQ multiplex PCR; TCRdb has only the in-frame clones, and not every one. The sample carries about 130,000 clones, 70% to 85% recorded once. This specimen comes from a study of cytomegalovirus exposure and HLA in healthy donors. The study, taken as a whole, reports: Trimming of TCR beta V- and J-genes showed a link, identified in a later analysis, to a missense DCLRE1C variant. TCR beta sequences reportedly predicted the HLA-A and HLA-B alleles of most subjects accurately. Analysis performed later showed TCR beta chains linked to HLA being more clonally expanded than equally common others. The study labeled about 160 TCR beta chains cytomegalovirus-associated.

Germline CDR1 is ENHRY and CDR2 is SYGVKD. The CDR3 consists of 14 residues. Trimming cost V 6 bases and J 5 bases; bases outside gene matches: 5. This chain joins TRBV10-3 and TRBJ2-1; 9 bases agree with TRBD2. The sample was PBMCs. The sequence was collected from a man aged 35-49 years in good health and CMV-seropositive. The CDR3 region is CAIRVTSGNNEQFF. CDR3 nucleotides: TGTGCCATCAGGGTGACTAGCGGAAACAATGAGCAGTTCTTC.